Below, one T cell receptor (beta chain) is given with its context. The antigen is undetermined. The investigators split CD4+ cells into a CD45RA+ naive subset and a CD45RA-negative memory subset. Libraries were prepared by immunoSEQ multiplex PCR; TCRdb keeps only in-frame clonotypes and omits some of them. The data contain about 2 million clones, roughly 96% of them seen just once; the ten biggest clones take up more than 0.1%. This entry comes from a study of shared clonotypes between healthy human individuals. Findings and caveats of the study: Unshared clonotypes carried lower generation probabilities than those common to all four donors. Compared with memory subsets, naive subsets generally had larger estimated richness.

Trimming cost V 2 bases and J 10 bases; bases outside gene matches: 6. Looked up from germline, CDR1 is GTSNPN and CDR2 is SVGIG (reference sequence). This CDR3 comprises 12 residues. The sequenced material came from naive CD4+ T cells sorted from blood. Subset meaning: CD45RA+ positively selected. The chain joins TRBV30 to TRBJ1-1, with TRBD1 identical over 8 bases. The origin of this receptor is a young man in good health. The CDR3 region is CAWSPPGGPAFF. DNA for the CDR3: TGTGCCTGGAGTCCCCCAGGGGGCCCAGCTTTCTTT.